These T cell receptor beta chains were read from a single sample in a study of shared clonotypes between healthy human individuals. This table comes from immunoSEQ multiplex PCR, and its TCRdb copy is limited to in-frame clones, with some not included. The table lists approximately 500,000 clones, about 85% of them singletons. Sequenced input: PBMCs. These receptor sequences come from a woman in her forties in good health. Some clones in this sample may be carry-over from other donors' samples. The CDR3 runs from the conserved cysteine through the conserved F or W. Fields, in order: clone size, D gene, V gene, CDR3 length, J gene, CDR3 protein, CDR3 DNA. The D gene is left open where the match is weak. Clone sizes are given selectively: once, few, many, or a class where the clone is expanded.

-	TRBD2	TRBV5-1	19	TRBJ2-1	CASSLVGLAGGGSYNEQFF	TGCGCCAGCAGCTTGGTGGGACTAGCGGGAGGTGGCTCCTACAATGAGCAGTTCTTC
-	-	TRBV11-3	12	TRBJ2-1	CASSLSMGEQFF	TGTGCCAGCAGCTTATCGATGGGTGAGCAGTTCTTC
once	TRBD1	TRBV30	12	TRBJ2-1	CAWGQGRNEQFF	TGTGCCTGGGGACAGGGGAGGAATGAGCAGTTCTTC
-	-	TRBV5-1	16	TRBJ2-3	CASSLALGGGTDTQYF	TGCGCCAGCAGCTTGGCCTTGGGGGGTGGCACAGATACGCAGTATTTT
-	-	TRBV7-8	13	TRBJ2-1	CASSHPATQGQFF	TGTGCCAGCAGCCACCCAGCGACCCAGGGGCAGTTCTTC
-	-	TRBV28	13	TRBJ2-7	CASTRPGPYEQYF	TGTGCCAGCACCCGGCCAGGGCCCTACGAGCAGTACTTC
-	TRBD1	TRBV30	14	TRBJ2-3	CAWRDRGSTDTQYF	TGTGCCTGGAGGGACAGGGGATCCACAGATACGCAGTATTTT
many	TRBD1	TRBV5-1	17	TRBJ2-3	CASSTGTALTSTDTQYF	TGCGCCAGCAGCACCGGGACAGCACTAACTAGCACAGATACGCAGTATTTT
-	TRBD1	TRBV2	14	TRBJ1-2	CASVSGTGSGGYTF	TGTGCCAGCGTTTCCGGGACAGGGAGTGGTGGCTACACCTTC
-	-	TRBV6-1	14	TRBJ1-1	CASSPSGVRTEAFF	TGTGCCAGCAGTCCCTCGGGGGTTCGCACTGAAGCTTTCTTT
few	-	TRBV5-1	14	TRBJ2-2	CASLDTPSTGELFF	TGCGCCAGCCTTGATACACCGAGCACCGGGGAGCTGTTTTTT
few	TRBD2	TRBV19	15	TRBJ2-7	CASSLRLAADYEQYF	TGTGCCAGTAGTCTCAGACTAGCGGCGGACTACGAGCAGTACTTC
-	-	TRBV28	13	TRBJ1-1	CASSLKSPPEAFF	TGTGCCAGCAGTTTAAAAAGCCCCCCGGAAGCTTTCTTT
-	TRBD1	TRBV6-1	15	TRBJ2-7	CASSALGTGYTVQYF	TGTGCCAGCAGTGCCCTTGGGACAGGGTACACGGTGCAGTACTTC
-	-	TRBV10-3	13	TRBJ1-1	CAGTREMNTEAFF	TGTGCCGGGACAAGGGAGATGAACACTGAAGCTTTCTTT
-	-	TRBV5-6	12	TRBJ2-3	CASSLETDTQYF	TGTGCCAGCAGCTTGGAGACGGATACGCAGTATTTT
-	-	TRBV7-9	14	TRBJ2-5	CASSPYPIRETQYF	TGTGCCAGCAGCCCCTACCCTATCCGGGAGACCCAGTACTTC
-	-	TRBV4-1	17	TRBJ2-1	CASSQDLAANSYNEQFF	TGCGCCAGCAGCCAAGATTTGGCAGCAAATTCCTACAATGAGCAGTTCTTC
-	TRBD2	TRBV7-2	15	TRBJ2-1	CASSLSSGRYNEQFF	TGTGCCAGCAGCTTATCTAGCGGGAGGTACAATGAGCAGTTCTTC
-	-	TRBV10-3	13	TRBJ1-1	CAISESEITEAFF	TGTGCCATCAGTGAGTCAGAGATCACTGAAGCTTTCTTT
-	-	TRBV11-2	14	TRBJ2-5	CASSLFRDQETQYF	TGTGCCAGCAGCTTATTCAGGGATCAAGAGACCCAGTACTTC
-	-	TRBV2	13	TRBJ2-7	CASSGQGLYEQYF	TGTGCCAGCAGCGGGCAGGGTCTCTACGAGCAGTACTTC
-	TRBD1	TRBV28	15	TRBJ2-3	CASSTPGTGDYTRYF	TGTGCCAGCAGTACCCCCGGGACAGGGGATTATACGCGGTATTTT
-	TRBD2	TRBV27	17	TRBJ2-7	CASSPTRGAGSSYEQYF	TGTGCCAGCAGTCCAACGCGGGGAGCGGGGTCCTCCTACGAGCAGTACTTC
once	TRBD2	TRBV19	15	TRBJ2-7	CASSLPGLGFGEQYF	TGTGCCAGTAGTCTCCCGGGACTAGGGTTTGGCGAGCAGTACTTC
-	TRBD2	TRBV30	15	TRBJ2-7	CAWTVPAGGSYEQYF	TGTGCCTGGACCGTACCAGCGGGAGGGTCCTACGAGCAGTACTTC
-	-	TRBV5-1	15	TRBJ2-7	CASSLDKGSPDEQYF	TGCGCCAGCAGCTTGGATAAGGGGAGCCCAGACGAGCAGTACTTC
-	-	TRBV7-2	15	TRBJ1-3	CASSLGGGSGNTIYF	TGTGCCAGCAGCTTAGGCGGGGGCTCTGGAAACACCATATATTTT
-	-	TRBV28	13	TRBJ2-3	CASSTSVTDTQYF	TGTGCCAGCAGTACCAGCGTCACAGATACGCAGTATTTT
-	-	TRBV19	14	TRBJ2-4	CASSISGGRQIQYF	TGTGCCAGTAGTATAAGTGGGGGACGCCAGATTCAGTACTTC
-	-	TRBV10-2	12	TRBJ1-1	CASSSMNTEAFF	TGCGCCAGCAGTAGTATGAACACTGAAGCTTTCTTT